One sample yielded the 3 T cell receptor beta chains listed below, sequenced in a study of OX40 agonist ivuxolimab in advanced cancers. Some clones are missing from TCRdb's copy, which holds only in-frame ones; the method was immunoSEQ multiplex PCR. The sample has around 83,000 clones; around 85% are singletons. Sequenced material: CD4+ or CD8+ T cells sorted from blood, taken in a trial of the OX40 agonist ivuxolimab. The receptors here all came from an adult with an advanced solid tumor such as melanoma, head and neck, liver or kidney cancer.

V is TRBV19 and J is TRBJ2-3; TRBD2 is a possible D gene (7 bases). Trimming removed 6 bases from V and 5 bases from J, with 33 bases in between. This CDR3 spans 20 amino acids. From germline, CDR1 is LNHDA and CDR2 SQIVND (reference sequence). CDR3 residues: CASSPLHLILRGAGGDTQYF. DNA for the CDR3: TGTGCCAGTAGCCCCCTCCACTTAATACTACGGGGGGCCGGTGGAGATACGCAGTATTTT.

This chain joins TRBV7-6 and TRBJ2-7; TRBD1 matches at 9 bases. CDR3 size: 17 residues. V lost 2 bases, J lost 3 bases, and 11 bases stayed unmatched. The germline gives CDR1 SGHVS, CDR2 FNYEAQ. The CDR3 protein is CASSLYLPGQGLYEQYF. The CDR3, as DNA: TGTGCCAGCAGCTTATACCTTCCGGGACAGGGCCTCTACGAGCAGTACTTC.

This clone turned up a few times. CDR3 loop: CASSFILDINSPLHF. CDR3 nucleotide sequence: TGTGCCAGCAGCTTCATTCTGGACATAAATTCACCCCTCCACTTT. The chain employs TRBV11-2 and TRBJ1-6; a possible D gene is TRBD1 (5 bases). V lost 3 bases and J lost 7, with 13 bases in between. This CDR3 comprises 15 residues. Germline V gives CDR1 SGHAT, CDR2 FQNNGV.